This T cell receptor beta chain was obtained from a study of T cell responses to AZD1222 COVID-19 vaccine. Study-wide points: When two AZD1222 doses had been given, Spike-specific TCR breadth and depth rose. In the spike-specific TCR repertoire, nearly half reportedly target unmutated variant regions. Repertoire samples came only from after the peak T cell response.

V was trimmed by 2 bases and J by 0 bases, leaving 5 bases between them. Germline V CDR1 and CDR2: LNHDA, SQIVND (reference sequence). The CDR3 runs to 14 residues. The protocol was immunoSEQ multiplex PCR, while the TCRdb copy is restricted to in-frame clones and leaves out a portion. The table lists roughly 120,000 clones, 94% of them singletons. As for this clone: The antigen is not known.

This sequence originates from an adult who received the AZD1222 COVID-19 vaccine. The gene calls are TRBV19 and TRBJ1-3, with D hard to call. The material was peripheral blood, obtained 28 days after the second AZD1222 dose. CDR3 DNA: TGTGCCAGTAGTATAACGAACTCTGGAAACACCATATATTTT. Its protein product is CASSITNSGNTIYF.